Presented here are 20 T cell receptor beta chains from one specimen sequenced in a study of blood T cell repertoires in COVID-19. The method was immunoSEQ multiplex PCR; TCRdb's version includes in-frame clones alone and lacks a portion of them. The sample lists about 180,000 clones, under 85% occurring once. The sequenced material came from peripheral blood. Source of these receptors: a woman of 80 years or more with acute or convalescent COVID-19.

This chain connects TRBV15 to TRBJ1-2, with D unresolved. This CDR3 contains 12 residues. Trimming stripped 0 bases from V and 13 bases from J, with 12 bases between. Germline values: CDR1 LNHNV, CDR2 YYDKDF (reference sequence). For the CDR3, the DNA is TGTGCCACCAGCAGAGATGGGCAGCCCACCACCTTC. It specifies CATSRDGQPTTF.

This chain uses TRBV27 with TRBJ1-5; 8 bases line up with TRBD1. CDR1 and CDR2 (germline): MNHEY, SMNVEV (reference sequence). The CDR3 sequence is 16 residues long. Germline trimming cut 5 bases from V and 5 bases from J; bases unmatched to any gene: 11. The CDR3 DNA follows: TGTGCCAGCAGTGCAGGACAGGGCGCCCACTATCAGCCCCAGCATTTT. Translated, it gives CASSAGQGAHYQPQHF.

The CDR3: CASSFAPGGEQYF. CDR3 coding DNA: TGCGCCAGCAGCTTTGCCCCGGGAGGCGAGCAGTACTTC. V usage is TRBV5-1 and J usage is TRBJ2-7; the match to TRBD2 covers 7 bases. This CDR3 comprises 13 residues. The germline V gene encodes CDR1 SGHRS and CDR2 YFSETQ. V shed 2 bases and J 6 bases; nucleotides not matched to a gene: 5.

The V call is TRBV7-9, the J call TRBJ1-5, with 7 bases matching TRBD1. V shed 11 bases, J shed 0 bases, and the junction held 7 bases outside the gene matches. From germline, CDR1 is SEHNR and CDR2 FQNEAQ (reference sequence). The CDR3 totals 14 residues. CDR3 residues: CASGQLSSNQPQHF. CDR3 sequence (DNA): TGTGCCTCGGGACAGTTAAGTAGCAATCAGCCCCAGCATTTT.

This rearrangement joins TRBV7-2 to TRBJ1-5; possibly TRBD1 for D (5 bases). CDR3 length: 15 amino acids. Per the germline V gene, CDR1 is SGHTA and CDR2 is FQGNSA. V was pared by 1 base and J by 5 bases, with 12 bases between. This CDR3 is CASSLVAGGDQPQHF. The DNA for the CDR3 is TGTGCCAGCAGCTTAGTAGCCGGAGGGGATCAGCCCCAGCATTTT. Full variable domain (missing parts from reference TRBV7-2 and TRBJ1-5): GAGVSQSPSNKVTEKGKDVELRCDPISGHTALYWYRQSLGQGLEFLIYFQGNSAPDKSGLPSDRFSAERTGGSVSTLTIQRTQQEDSAVYLCASSLVAGGDQPQHFGDGTRLSIL.

The chain recombines TRBV19 with TRBJ1-1; D is possibly TRBD1 (5 bases). This CDR3 region has 16 residues. Between the trimmed V and J ends, which lost 2 bases and 1 base, there was a span of 14 bases. Germline V CDR1 and CDR2: LNHDA, SQIVND (reference sequence). This chain's CDR3 is CASSIIGAGENTEAFF. In DNA form, the CDR3 reads TGTGCCAGTAGTATAATTGGGGCAGGAGAGAACACTGAAGCTTTCTTT.

The DNA for the CDR3 is TGTGCCAGCAGCCCCCCCCGGTCGCGGGGGGGGAATGAGCAGTTCTTC. Translated: CASSPPRSRGGNEQFF. This chain joins TRBV6-2 or TRBV6-3 and TRBJ2-1; 9 bases fit TRBD2. The CDR3 runs 16 residues. Per the germline V gene, CDR1 is MNHEY and CDR2 is SVGEGT. J lost 7 bases, V lost 6 bases, and 13 bases had no gene match.

V usage is TRBV5-6 and J usage is TRBJ1-4, with D tentatively TRBD1 (5 bases). This CDR3 has 16 residues. V dropped 3 bases and J dropped 8 bases, with 20 bases sitting between them. The germline V gene encodes CDR1 SGHDT and CDR2 YYEEEE. The DNA for the CDR3 is TGTGCCAGCAGCTCAACGACGGGCAGGGCCGCGGAAAAACTGTTTTTT. Residues: CASSSTTGRAAEKLFF.

The chain carries TRBV10-3 and TRBJ2-2; TRBD1 is a possible D gene (6 bases). V dropped 2 bases and J dropped 2 bases, with 12 bases sitting between them. Germline values: CDR1 ENHRY, CDR2 SYGVKD. The CDR3 has 16 amino acids. In DNA form, the CDR3 reads TGTGCCATCAGTGAGGAGGGACACAGCAACACCGGGGAGCTGTTTTTT. It yields the protein CAISEEGHSNTGELFF.

This clone was counted only a few times. The V gene is TRBV5-6, the J gene TRBJ2-3, with 12 bases aligning to TRBD2. Germline CDR1 reads SGHDT; CDR2 reads YYEEEE. The junction had 2 bases not matched to a gene; V was cut back by 3 bases and J by 3 bases. CDR3 length equals 15 residues. The chain's CDR3 is CASSYLAGGTDTQYF. The CDR3, as DNA: TGTGCCAGCAGCTATCTAGCGGGGGGGACAGATACGCAGTATTTT.

V is TRBV7-2 and J is TRBJ1-2, with TRBD1 matching over 7 bases. This CDR3 comprises 14 residues. Germline V gives CDR1 SGHTA, CDR2 FQGNSA. V trimming: 5 bases; J trimming: 3 bases; junction bases outside the gene matches: 6. The CDR3 sequence is CASSTTGVDYGYTF. Here the CDR3 DNA reads TGTGCCAGCAGCACCACAGGGGTGGACTATGGCTACACCTTC.

The CDR3 region has the DNA TGTGCCAGCAGTGAACGTTATGGGACAGGGGTTTCACCCCTCCACTTT. It is translated as CASSERYGTGVSPLHF. The genes are TRBV25-1 and TRBJ1-6; 10 nucleotides line up with TRBD1. Germline V gene data show CDR1 as MGHDK and CDR2 as SYGVNS. V gave up 2 bases and J gave up 9 bases; unmatched junction bases: 7. The CDR3 is 16 residues long.

The chain carries TRBV7-9 and TRBJ1-3; 8 nucleotides agree with TRBD1. The CDR3 runs 16 residues. The V gene end was trimmed by 2 bases and the J gene end by 1 base; junction bases not matched to a gene: 4. The germline gives CDR1 SEHNR, CDR2 FQNEAQ (reference sequence). The CDR3 region has the DNA TGTGCCAGCAGCTTACAAGGGACAGGTTCTGGAAACACCATATATTTT. Translated, it gives CASSLQGTGSGNTIYF.

This sequence joins TRBV5-1 and TRBJ1-6; D is ambiguous. Deletions cut 0 bases from V and 0 bases from J, with 10 bases between. Germline V CDR1 and CDR2: SGHRS, YFSETQ. This CDR3 contains 17 residues. The CDR3 loop is CASSLDSPGSYNSPLHF. The CDR3 DNA reads TGCGCCAGCAGCTTGGATTCTCCAGGCTCCTATAATTCACCCCTCCACTTT. Together with reference TRBV5-1 and TRBJ1-6, the CDR3 gives the full variable domain: KAGVTQTPRYLIKTRGQQVTLSCSPISGHRSVSWYQQTPGQGLQFLFEYFSETQRNKGNFPGRFSGRQFSNSRSEMNVSTLELGDSALYLCASSLDSPGSYNSPLHFGNGTRLTVT.

V and J are TRBV30 and TRBJ2-5, with D maybe TRBD1 (7 bases). The length of the CDR3 is 14 residues. Germline V CDR1 and CDR2: GTSNPN, SVGIG (reference sequence). V was clipped by 4 bases and J by 9 bases, with 21 bases between them. CDR3 DNA sequence: TGTGCCTGGACCCCAGGGGGGTTGGAAAAGGCCCAGTACTTC. This translates into CAWTPGGLEKAQYF.

The chain employs TRBV12-3 or TRBV12-4 and TRBJ2-3; perhaps TRBD2 as D (6 bases). The CDR3 loop spans 12 amino acids. The V and J ends lost 6 bases and 9 bases respectively, with 13 bases between them. The chain's CDR3 is CASRGLVGTQYF. Written as DNA, the CDR3 is TGTGCCAGCAGGGGACTCGTTGGGACGCAGTATTTT.

This chain joins TRBV30 and TRBJ1-2; D unclear. This CDR3 region has 15 residues. V was cut by 3 bases and J by 1 base, with 15 bases left in between. In germline, CDR1 is GTSNPN, CDR2 SVGIG (reference sequence). CDR3 coding DNA: TGTGCCTGGAGAAGAGCACCGTCCCTTAACTATGGCTACACCTTC. Its translation is CAWRRAPSLNYGYTF. The entire variable domain, with the rest obtained from reference TRBV30 and TRBJ1-2, is as follows: SQTIHQWPATLVQPVGSPLSLECTVEGTSNPNLYWYRQAAGRGLQLLFYSVGIGQISSEVPQNLSASRPQDRQFILSSKKLLLSDSGFYLCAWRRAPSLNYGYTFGSGTRLTVV.

The V call is TRBV2, the J call TRBJ1-3; D is possibly TRBD1 (5 bases). V was cut by 2 bases and J by 2 bases, with 10 bases left in between. Germline V gives CDR1 SNHLY, CDR2 FYNNEI. The CDR3 runs to 15 residues. Here the CDR3 reads CASSELSRAGNTIYF. CDR3 bases: TGTGCCAGCAGTGAACTGAGCAGGGCTGGAAACACCATATATTTT.

CDR3 sequence (DNA): TGTGCCAGCAGCTTAGTGGACAGGGGCATCCAAGAGACCCAGTACTTC. Its protein product is CASSLVDRGIQETQYF. The V and J genes are TRBV13 and TRBJ2-5, with TRBD1 matching over 9 bases. Germline V gene lookup returns CDR1 PRHDT and CDR2 FYEKMQ (reference sequence). V lost 1 base, J lost 1 base, and 4 bases stayed unmatched. The CDR3 extends over 16 amino acids.

The gene calls are TRBV19 and TRBJ1-1; no clear D gene. Germline CDR1 is LNHDA and CDR2 is SQIVND (reference sequence). V dropped 6 bases and J dropped 3 bases, with 11 bases sitting between them. The CDR3 totals 13 residues. This CDR3 is CASRPHVDTEAFF. The CDR3 nucleotides read TGTGCCAGTAGACCACATGTGGACACTGAAGCTTTCTTT.